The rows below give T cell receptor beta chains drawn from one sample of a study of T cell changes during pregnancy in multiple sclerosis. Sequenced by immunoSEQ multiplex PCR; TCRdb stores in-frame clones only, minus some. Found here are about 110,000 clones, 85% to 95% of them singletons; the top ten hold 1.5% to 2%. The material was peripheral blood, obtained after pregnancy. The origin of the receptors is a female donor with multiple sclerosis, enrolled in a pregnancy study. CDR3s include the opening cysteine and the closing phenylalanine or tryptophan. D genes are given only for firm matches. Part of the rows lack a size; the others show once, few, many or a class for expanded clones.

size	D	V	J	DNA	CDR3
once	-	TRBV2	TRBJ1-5	TGTGCCAGCACGTCGGACCAGGGTCAGCCCCAGCATTTT	CASTSDQGQPQHF
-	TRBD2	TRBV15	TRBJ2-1	TGTGCCACCAGACCGCCGGGACTAGCGTCCAATGAGCAGTTCTTC	CATRPPGLASNEQFF
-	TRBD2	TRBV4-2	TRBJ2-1	TGTGCCAGCAGCCTGGTTTCATCTAGCGGGGGGCTAAGTGAGCAGTTCTTC	CASSLVSSSGGLSEQFF
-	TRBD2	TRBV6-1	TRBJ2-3	TGTGCCAGCAGTGAAAGGCGGGGGAGAGGGGATACGCAGTATTTT	CASSERRGRGDTQYF
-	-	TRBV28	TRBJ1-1	TGTGCCAGCAGTTGGGGGGGGCGCGCCGCTGAAGCTTTCTTT	CASSWGGRAAEAFF
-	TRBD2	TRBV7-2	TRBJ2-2	TGTGCCAGCAGCCGGGGACTAGCGGTCGGGGAGCTGTTTTTT	CASSRGLAVGELFF
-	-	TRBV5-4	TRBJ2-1	TGTGCCAGCAGCAGAGACAATGAGCAGTTCTTC	CASSRDNEQFF
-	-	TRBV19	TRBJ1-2	TGTGCCAGTAACTATTGGGGGGACCGGAGCGGCTACACCTTC	CASNYWGDRSGYTF
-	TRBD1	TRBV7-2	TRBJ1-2	TGTGCCAGCAGCTCCGACCGGACAGGGTATGGCTACACCTTC	CASSSDRTGYGYTF
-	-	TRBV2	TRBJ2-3	TGTGCCAGCAGTGTATTCATAACTAGCACAGATACGCAGTATTTT	CASSVFITSTDTQYF
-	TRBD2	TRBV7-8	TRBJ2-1	TGTGCCAGCAGCTACGCTAGCGGGGGGGCCTCCCATGAGCAGTTCTTC	CASSYASGGASHEQFF
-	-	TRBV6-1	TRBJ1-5	TGTGCCAGCAGTGACAGGGTCGGTCAGCCCCAGCATTTT	CASSDRVGQPQHF
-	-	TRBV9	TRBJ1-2	TGTGCCAGCAGCGTAGATCCCAGGGACTATGGCTACACCTTC	CASSVDPRDYGYTF
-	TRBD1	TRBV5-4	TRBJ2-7	TGTGCCAGCAGCCCCGGGACAGCTGTCTCCTACGAGCAGTACTTC	CASSPGTAVSYEQYF
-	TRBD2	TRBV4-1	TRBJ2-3	TGCGCCAGCAGCCAAAGGCTAGCGGGATCAGATACGCAGTATTTT	CASSQRLAGSDTQYF
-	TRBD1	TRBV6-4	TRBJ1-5	TGTGCCAGCAGTGACTCGGGGGACAGGGCTAGGAATCAGCCCCAGCATTTT	CASSDSGDRARNQPQHF
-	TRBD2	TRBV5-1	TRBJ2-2	TGCGCCAGCAGCTTCGTGCTAGCGGGGGGGCCTACCGGGGAGCTGTTTTTT	CASSFVLAGGPTGELFF
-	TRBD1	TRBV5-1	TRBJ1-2	TGCGCCAGCAGCTCCGGACAGGGGGTCTATGGCTACACCTTC	CASSSGQGVYGYTF
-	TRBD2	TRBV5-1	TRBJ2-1	TGCGCCAGCAGCTTAAGTAGCGGGGGGGCATTTAATGAGCAGTTCTTC	CASSLSSGGAFNEQFF
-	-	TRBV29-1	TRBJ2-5	TGCAGCGTTCGACGGGGGCAAGAGACCCAGTACTTC	CSVRRGQETQYF
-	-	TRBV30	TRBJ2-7	TGTGCCTGGAGTGGGGCAGGCGAGCAGTACTTC	CAWSGAGEQYF
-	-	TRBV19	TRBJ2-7	TGTGCCAGTAGTACAGACGTAGCACCCTCCTACGAGCAGTACTTC	CASSTDVAPSYEQYF
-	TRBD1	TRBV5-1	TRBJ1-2	TGCGCCAGCAGCTGGGGCCGGGACAGGGAGTATGGCTACACCTTC	CASSWGRDREYGYTF
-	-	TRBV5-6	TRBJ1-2	TGTGCCAGCAGCTTGGACAGATTCTATGGCTACACCTTC	CASSLDRFYGYTF
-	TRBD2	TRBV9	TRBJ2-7	TGTGCCAGCAGCGTAGCTACTAGCGCGAGCTCCTACGAGCAGTACTTC	CASSVATSASSYEQYF
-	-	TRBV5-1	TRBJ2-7	TGCGCCAGCAGCTTGAAGCGCGACCGGAGCCGCCCCTACGAGCAGTACTTC	CASSLKRDRSRPYEQYF
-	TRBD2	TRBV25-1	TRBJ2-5	TGTGCCAGCGCGCCGGGACTAAGGCAACAAGAGACCCAGTACTTC	CASAPGLRQQETQYF
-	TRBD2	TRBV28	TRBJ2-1	TGTGCCAGCAGTTTAATCAGCGGGGTGGGTGAGCAGTTCTTC	CASSLISGVGEQFF
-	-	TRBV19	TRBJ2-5	TGTGCCAGTAGTTCACAGGGACCCCAAGAGACCCAGTACTTC	CASSSQGPQETQYF
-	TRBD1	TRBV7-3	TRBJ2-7	TGTGCCAGCAGCGCCGGGACAGAGCCCTACGAGCAGTACTTC	CASSAGTEPYEQYF
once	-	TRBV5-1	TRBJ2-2	TGCGCCAGCAGCTTGAGCGGGACCGGGGAGCTGTTTTTT	CASSLSGTGELFF
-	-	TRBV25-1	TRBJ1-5	TGTGCCAGCAGTGAACCCCCAAGCGCCCAAAATCAGCCCCAGCATTTT	CASSEPPSAQNQPQHF
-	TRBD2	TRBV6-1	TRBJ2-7	TGTGCCAGCAGGGTGGGGGGGACCTACGAGCAGTACTTC	CASRVGGTYEQYF
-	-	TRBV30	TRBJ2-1	TGTGCCTGGGGCGGGGATTACTCTCACAATGAGCAGTTCTTC	CAWGGDYSHNEQFF
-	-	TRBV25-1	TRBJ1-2	TGTGCCAGCAGTGATGGGCAGCTCCATCGCTATGGCTACACCTTC	CASSDGQLHRYGYTF
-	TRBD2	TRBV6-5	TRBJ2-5	TGTGCCAGCAGTTACCAGGGACTAGCCGAAGAGACCCAGTACTTC	CASSYQGLAEETQYF
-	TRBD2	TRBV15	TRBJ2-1	TGTGCCACCAGCAGAGATGGCGGGAGGACTAATGAGCAGTTCTTC	CATSRDGGRTNEQFF
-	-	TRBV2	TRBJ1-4	TGTGCCAGCAGTGGACGACAGGAAAGGGCAGAAAAACTGTTTTTT	CASSGRQERAEKLFF
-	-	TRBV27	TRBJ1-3	TGTGCCAGCAGTCCGGGGGGGTCTGGAAACACCATATATTTT	CASSPGGSGNTIYF
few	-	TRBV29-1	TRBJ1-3	TGCAGCGTGTTGGGAGGGGTTGGCTCTGGAAACACCATATATTTT	CSVLGGVGSGNTIYF
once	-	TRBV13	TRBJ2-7	TGTGCCAGCAGCGCGGGCTACGAGCAGTACTTC	CASSAGYEQYF
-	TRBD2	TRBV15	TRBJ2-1	TGTGCCACCGCCCCCGGGACTAGCGGCTACAATGAGCAGTTCTTC	CATAPGTSGYNEQFF
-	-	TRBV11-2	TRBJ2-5	TGTGCCAGCAGTCGTCCGACAGGAGGCTCCCAAGAGACCCAGTACTTC	CASSRPTGGSQETQYF
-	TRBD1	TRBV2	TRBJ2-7	TGTGCCAGCAGTGGGACAGGACTGGCCTACGAGCAGTACTTC	CASSGTGLAYEQYF
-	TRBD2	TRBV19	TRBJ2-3	TGTGCCAGTAGGGGGACTAGCGGGAGCACAGATACGCAGTATTTT	CASRGTSGSTDTQYF
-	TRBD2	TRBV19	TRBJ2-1	TGTGCCAGTAGTAAAGGCGGGGGGGGCTGGGAGCAGTTCTTC	CASSKGGGGWEQFF
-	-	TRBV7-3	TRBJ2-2	TGTGCCAGCAGCCCAACGGCTAGCGCCGGGGAGCTGTTTTTT	CASSPTASAGELFF
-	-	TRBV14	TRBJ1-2	TGTGCCAGCAGCCAACTACGTGGCACAAGGGGGGGAGACTTATATGGCTACACCTTC	CASSQLRGTRGGDLYGYTF
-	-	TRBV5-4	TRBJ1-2	TGTGCCAGCAGCTTGGAGCTGGACTATGGCTACACCTTC	CASSLELDYGYTF
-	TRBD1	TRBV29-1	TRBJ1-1	TGCAGCGTTGGACAGGGGGCCGGCACTGAAGCTTTCTTT	CSVGQGAGTEAFF
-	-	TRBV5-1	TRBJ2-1	TGCGCCAGCAGCTTGGGAGTGGGGAGCTCCTACAATGAGCAGTTCTTC	CASSLGVGSSYNEQFF
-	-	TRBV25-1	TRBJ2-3	TGTGCCAGCAGTGTCCGCACAGGGTGGGGTACGCAGTATTTT	CASSVRTGWGTQYF